This T cell receptor beta chain was identified during a study of T cells after yellow fever vaccination. The study, taken as a whole, reports: The booster response re-showed most primary clones: over 95% CD4, around 90% CD8. Weaker in magnitude, the secondary response showed a faster peak on day 5 versus 15.

The CDR3 sequence is 19 residues long. Unmatched junction bases numbered 12, after V lost 5 bases and J lost 1 base. Germline V gives CDR1 SGHNT, CDR2 YENEEA. UMIs and a universal primer site were added when TCR cDNA was made by 5'RACE template switching. One entry per CDR3 protein results from TCRdb running MiXCR on the 5' RACE reads. The table lists more than 90,000 distinct CDR3 sequences, 7.2% of them singletons. This clonotype was picked up many times. The target antigen is unknown. Sequences were derived from CD4+ T cells sorted from PBMCs, sampled approximately 47 days after the first yellow fever vaccination. The chain employs TRBV11-3 and TRBJ2-3; 13 bases are a match to TRBD2. The clonotype comes from a young man who received the YFV17D yellow fever vaccine. CDR3 in amino acids: CASSLSPPGTSGGTDTQYF. The CDR3 bases are TGTGCCAGCAGCCTTAGTCCCCCCGGGACTAGCGGGGGCACAGATACGCAGTATTTT.